The entry below gives a single T cell receptor beta chain sequence along with its context. Its matching antigen is unknown. The sample originates from a study of prognosis after radiotherapy for stage I lung cancer. The study's findings and limits: A difference in TRBV and TRBJ gene usage was reportedly seen between patients with and without metastases. Tumor-specific reactivity of the expanded TCR clones remained undetermined.

Template was genomic DNA; TCR beta CDR3 amplified in two multiplex PCR rounds. First-round PCR used primers specific to each TRBV and TRBJ gene. TCRdb itself ran the multiplex PCR reads through MiXCR, one entry per CDR3 protein. The repertoire holds about 27,000 distinct CDR3 sequences, with 25% to 30% as singletons. V shed 3 bases and J 6 bases; nucleotides not matched to a gene: 14. CDR3 length equals 15 residues. Germline V gene lookup returns CDR1 DFQATT and CDR2 SNEGSKA (reference sequence). This TCR was sampled from a donor at least 50 years old with non-small cell lung cancer. The chain carries TRBV20-1 and TRBJ2-7; 7 bases are shared with TRBD2. Source: PBMCs, taken before or after stereotactic body radiation therapy (not recorded which). This CDR3 is CSASRTSDSIVEQYF. The DNA for the CDR3 is TGCAGTGCTAGCAGAACTAGCGACTCTATCGTCGAGCAGTACTTC.